The T cell receptor (beta chain) under discussion was sequenced for a study of blood T cell repertoires in COVID-19. Here immunoSEQ multiplex PCR was the method, and the copy in TCRdb shows in-frame clones only, minus some. The profile shows about 300,000 clones, about 91% of them singletons. Seattle patients were enrolled while actively infected and followed longitudinally. The V end lost 8 bases, the J end lost 0 bases, and 11 bases lay between the germline ends. Germline CDR1 SNHLY, CDR2 FYNNEI. The CDR3 consists of 14 residues. The TCR originated in a young woman with COVID-19, enrolled during active disease. The specimen sequenced was peripheral blood. The chain recombines TRBV2 with TRBJ1-5; tentative D call: TRBD1 (6 bases). The CDR3, as DNA: TGTGCCAGCGGCCAGGGACATAGCAATCAGCCCCAGCATTTT. Amino acid sequence: CASGQGHSNQPQHF. Variable domain in full (rest from reference TRBV2 and TRBJ1-5): EPEVTQTPSHQVTQMGQEVILRCVPISNHLYFYWYRQILGQKVEFLVSFYNNEISEKSEIFDDQFSVERPDGSNFTLKIRSTKLEDSAMYFCASGQGHSNQPQHFGDGTRLSIL.